The clone carrying this T cell receptor (beta chain) was observed a handful of times. Its target is not known. This record belongs to a study of spatial heterogeneity in lung cancer. Time point defined: blood at routine non-recurrence follow-up after resection. Whole RNA, isolated from tumor, nontumor lung or frozen PBMC, was sequenced without prior sorting. Each molecule of TCR cDNA was tagged with one unique molecular identifier. A single record per CDR3 protein comes from TCRdb applying MiXCR to the 5' RACE reads. The sample yields 15,000 or so distinct CDR3 sequences, 19% seen once. Study findings and constraints: Follow-up blood showed ubiquitous expanded tumor TCRs less than blood at resection did.

The CDR3 runs to 15 residues. The germline V and J ends were trimmed by 8 bases and 0 bases, with 14 bases remaining between them. Germline lookup yields CDR1 LNHDA and CDR2 SQIVND (reference sequence). The source material was PBMCs, sampled at follow-up. V usage is TRBV19 and J usage is TRBJ1-5, with D uncertain. This sequence originates from a male donor with early-stage non-small cell lung cancer. DNA of the CDR3: TGTGCCAGTTTCAAGGAAACTTATAGCAATCAGCCCCAGCATTTT. Its translation is CASFKETYSNQPQHF.